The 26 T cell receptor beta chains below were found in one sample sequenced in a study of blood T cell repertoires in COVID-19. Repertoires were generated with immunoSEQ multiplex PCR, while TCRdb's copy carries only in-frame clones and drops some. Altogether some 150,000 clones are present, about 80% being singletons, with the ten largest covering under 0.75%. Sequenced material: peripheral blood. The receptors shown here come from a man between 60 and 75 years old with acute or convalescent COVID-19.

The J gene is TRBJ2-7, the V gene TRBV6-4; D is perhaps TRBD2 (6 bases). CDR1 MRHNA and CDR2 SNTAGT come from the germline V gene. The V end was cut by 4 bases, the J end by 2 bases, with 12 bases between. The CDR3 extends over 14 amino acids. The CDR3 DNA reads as TGTGCCAGCAGTGTTAGTAGCGGCCCCTACGAGCAGTACTTC. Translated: CASSVSSGPYEQYF.

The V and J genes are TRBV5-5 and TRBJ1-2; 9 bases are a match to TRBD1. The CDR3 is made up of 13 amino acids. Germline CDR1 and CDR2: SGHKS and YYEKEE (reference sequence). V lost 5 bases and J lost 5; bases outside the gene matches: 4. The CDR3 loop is CASSMGQGYGYTF. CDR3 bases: TGTGCCAGCAGTATGGGACAGGGATATGGCTACACCTTC.

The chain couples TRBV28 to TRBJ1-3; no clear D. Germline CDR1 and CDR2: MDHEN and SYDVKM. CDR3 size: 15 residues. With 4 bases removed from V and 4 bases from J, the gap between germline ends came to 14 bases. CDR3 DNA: TGTGCCAGCAGTTCCACAGCCGCGAGAGGAAACACCATATATTTT. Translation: CASSSTAARGNTIYF. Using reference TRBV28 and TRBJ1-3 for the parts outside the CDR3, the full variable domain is DVKVTQSSRYLVKRTGEKVFLECVQDMDHENMFWYRQDPGLGLRLIYFSYDVKMKEKGDIPEGYSVSREKKERFSLILESASTNQTSMYLCASSSTAARGNTIYFGEGSWLTVV.

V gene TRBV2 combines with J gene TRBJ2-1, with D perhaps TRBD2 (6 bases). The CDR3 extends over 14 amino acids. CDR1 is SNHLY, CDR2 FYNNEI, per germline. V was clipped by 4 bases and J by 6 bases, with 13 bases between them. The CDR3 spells CASSVGGRRNEQFF. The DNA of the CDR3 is TGTGCCAGCAGTGTCGGGGGACGGCGCAATGAGCAGTTCTTC.

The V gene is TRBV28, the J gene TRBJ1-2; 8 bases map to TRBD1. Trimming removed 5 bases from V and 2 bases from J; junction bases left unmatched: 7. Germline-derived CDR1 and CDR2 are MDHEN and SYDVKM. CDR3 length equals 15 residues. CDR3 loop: CASSSTGGPNYGYTF. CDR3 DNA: TGTGCCAGCAGTAGCACAGGGGGTCCCAACTATGGCTACACCTTC.

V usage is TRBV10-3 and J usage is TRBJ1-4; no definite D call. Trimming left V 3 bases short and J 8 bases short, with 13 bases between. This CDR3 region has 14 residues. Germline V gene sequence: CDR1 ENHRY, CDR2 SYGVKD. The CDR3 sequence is CAISDQGREEKLFF. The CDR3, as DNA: TGTGCCATCAGTGATCAAGGGAGGGAGGAAAAACTGTTTTTT.

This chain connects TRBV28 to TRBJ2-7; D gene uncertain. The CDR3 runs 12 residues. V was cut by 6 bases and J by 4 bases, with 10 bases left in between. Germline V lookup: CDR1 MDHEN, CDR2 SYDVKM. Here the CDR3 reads CASSKTLYEQYF. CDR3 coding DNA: TGTGCCAGCAGCAAGACTCTTTACGAGCAGTACTTC.

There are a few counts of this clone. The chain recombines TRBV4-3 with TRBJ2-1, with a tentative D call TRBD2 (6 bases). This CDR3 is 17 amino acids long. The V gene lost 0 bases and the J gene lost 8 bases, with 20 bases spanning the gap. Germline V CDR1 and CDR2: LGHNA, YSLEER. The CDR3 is CASSQDMVRIRRDEQFF. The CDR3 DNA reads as TGCGCCAGCAGCCAAGATATGGTCCGGATAAGGAGGGATGAGCAGTTCTTC.

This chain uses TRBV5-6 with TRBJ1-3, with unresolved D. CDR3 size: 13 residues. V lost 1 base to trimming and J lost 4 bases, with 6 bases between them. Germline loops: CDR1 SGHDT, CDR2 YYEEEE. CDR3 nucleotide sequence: TGTGCCAGCAGCTTGTTCGGGGGAAACACCATATATTTT. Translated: CASSLFGGNTIYF.

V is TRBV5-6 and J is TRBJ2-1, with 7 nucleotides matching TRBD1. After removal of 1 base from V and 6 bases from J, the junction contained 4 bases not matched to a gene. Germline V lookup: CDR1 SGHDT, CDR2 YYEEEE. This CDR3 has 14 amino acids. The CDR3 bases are TGTGCCAGCAGCTTGACAGGGGCCGGCAATGAGCAGTTCTTC. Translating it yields CASSLTGAGNEQFF.

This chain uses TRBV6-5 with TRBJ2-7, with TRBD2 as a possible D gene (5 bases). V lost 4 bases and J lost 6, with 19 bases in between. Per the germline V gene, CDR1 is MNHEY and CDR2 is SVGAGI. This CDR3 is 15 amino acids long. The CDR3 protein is CASSLGSLAEREQYF. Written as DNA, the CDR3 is TGTGCCAGCAGTTTGGGGAGCCTGGCAGAACGCGAGCAGTACTTC.

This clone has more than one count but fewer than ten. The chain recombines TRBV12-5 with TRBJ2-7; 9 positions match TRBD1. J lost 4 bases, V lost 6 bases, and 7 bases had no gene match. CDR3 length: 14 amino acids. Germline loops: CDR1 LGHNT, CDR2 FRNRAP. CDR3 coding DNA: TGTGCTAGTGGCCGCCGGGACAGGGATTACGAGCAGTACTTC. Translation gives CASGRRDRDYEQYF.

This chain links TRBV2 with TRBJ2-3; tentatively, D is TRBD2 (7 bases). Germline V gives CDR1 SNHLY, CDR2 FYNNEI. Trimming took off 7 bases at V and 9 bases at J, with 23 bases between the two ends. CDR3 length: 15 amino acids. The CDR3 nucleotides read TGTGCCAGCATTAGGGAGGGGACCACAGGGTCCACGCAGTATTTT. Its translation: CASIREGTTGSTQYF.

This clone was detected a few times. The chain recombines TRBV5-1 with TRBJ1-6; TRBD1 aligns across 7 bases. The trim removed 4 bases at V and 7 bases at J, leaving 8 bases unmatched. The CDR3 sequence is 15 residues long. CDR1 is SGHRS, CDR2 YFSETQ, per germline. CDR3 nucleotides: TGCGCCAGCAGCCGAGAGACAGGGACAAATTCACCCCTCCACTTT. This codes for CASSRETGTNSPLHF.

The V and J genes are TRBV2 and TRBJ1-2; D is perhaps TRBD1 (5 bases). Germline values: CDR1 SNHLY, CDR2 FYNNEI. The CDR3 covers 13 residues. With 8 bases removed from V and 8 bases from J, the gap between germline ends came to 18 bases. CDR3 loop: CASSGSQGSGYTF. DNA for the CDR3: TGTGCCAGCTCAGGGTCCCAAGGTTCCGGCTACACCTTC.

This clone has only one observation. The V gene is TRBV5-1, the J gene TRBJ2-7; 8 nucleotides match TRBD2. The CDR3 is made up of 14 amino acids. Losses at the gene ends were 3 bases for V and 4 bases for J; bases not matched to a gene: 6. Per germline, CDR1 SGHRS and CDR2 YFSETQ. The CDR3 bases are TGCGCCAGCAGCTCGACGACGGGGGGGTACGAGCAGTACTTC. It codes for CASSSTTGGYEQYF.

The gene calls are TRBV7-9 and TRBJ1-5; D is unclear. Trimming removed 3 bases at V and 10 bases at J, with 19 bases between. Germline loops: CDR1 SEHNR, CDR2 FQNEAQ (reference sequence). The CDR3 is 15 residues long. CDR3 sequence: CASSFDLDGLQPQHF. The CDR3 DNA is TGTGCCAGCAGCTTCGACCTAGACGGGTTGCAACCCCAGCATTTT.

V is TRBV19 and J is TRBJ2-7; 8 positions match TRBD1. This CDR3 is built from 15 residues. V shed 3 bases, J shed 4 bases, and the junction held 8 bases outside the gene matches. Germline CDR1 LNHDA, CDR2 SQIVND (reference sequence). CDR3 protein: CASSIGQGTPYEQYF. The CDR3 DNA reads TGTGCCAGTAGTATCGGACAGGGAACACCTTACGAGCAGTACTTC.

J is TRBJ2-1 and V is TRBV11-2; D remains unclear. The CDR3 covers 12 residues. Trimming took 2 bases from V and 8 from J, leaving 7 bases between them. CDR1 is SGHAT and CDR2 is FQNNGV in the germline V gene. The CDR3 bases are TGTGCCAGCAGCTTATCTACCGATGAGCAGTTCTTC. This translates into CASSLSTDEQFF.

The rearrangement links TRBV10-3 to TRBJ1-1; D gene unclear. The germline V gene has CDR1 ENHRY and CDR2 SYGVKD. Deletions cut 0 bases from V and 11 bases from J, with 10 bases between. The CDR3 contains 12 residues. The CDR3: CAISESNYWAFF. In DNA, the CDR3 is TGTGCCATCAGTGAGTCGAACTATTGGGCTTTCTTT.

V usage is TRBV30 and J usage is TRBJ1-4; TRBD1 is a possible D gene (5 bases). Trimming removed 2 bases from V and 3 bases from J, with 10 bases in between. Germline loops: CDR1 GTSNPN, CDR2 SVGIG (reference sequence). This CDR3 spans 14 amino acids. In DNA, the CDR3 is TGTGCCTGGAGTAGGGGTAGTTCTAATGAAAAACTGTTTTTT. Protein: CAWSRGSSNEKLFF.

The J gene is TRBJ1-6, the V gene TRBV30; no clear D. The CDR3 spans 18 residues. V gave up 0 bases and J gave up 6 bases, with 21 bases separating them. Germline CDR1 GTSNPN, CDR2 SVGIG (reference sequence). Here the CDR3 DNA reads TGTGCCTGGAGTGTAGCGGGAACCGGCGGGCTCCTTAATTCACCCCTCCACTTT. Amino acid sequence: CAWSVAGTGGLLNSPLHF.

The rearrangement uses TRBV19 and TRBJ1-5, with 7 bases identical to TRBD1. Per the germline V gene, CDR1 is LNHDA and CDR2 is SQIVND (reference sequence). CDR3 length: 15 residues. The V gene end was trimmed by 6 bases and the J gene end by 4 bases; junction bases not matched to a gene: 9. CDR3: CASRRDRSGNQPQHF. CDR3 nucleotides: TGTGCCAGTAGGCGGGACAGATCCGGAAATCAGCCCCAGCATTTT.

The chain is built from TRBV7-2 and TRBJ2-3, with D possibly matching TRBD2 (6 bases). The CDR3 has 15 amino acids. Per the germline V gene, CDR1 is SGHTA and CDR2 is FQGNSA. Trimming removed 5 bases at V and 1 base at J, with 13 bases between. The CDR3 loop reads CASSPLSGRTDTQYF. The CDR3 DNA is TGTGCCAGCAGCCCCCTGAGCGGGCGCACAGATACGCAGTATTTT.

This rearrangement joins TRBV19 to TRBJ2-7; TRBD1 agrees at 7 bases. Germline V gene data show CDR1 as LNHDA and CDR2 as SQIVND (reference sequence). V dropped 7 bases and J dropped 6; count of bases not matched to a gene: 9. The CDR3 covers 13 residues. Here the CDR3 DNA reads TGTGCCAGTAAGAACAGGGGTGCGGGCGAGCAGTACTTC. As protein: CASKNRGAGEQYF.

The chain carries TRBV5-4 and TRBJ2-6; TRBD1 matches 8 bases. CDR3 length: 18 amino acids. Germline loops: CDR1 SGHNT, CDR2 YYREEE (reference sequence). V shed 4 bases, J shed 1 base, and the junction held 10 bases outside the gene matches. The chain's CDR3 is CASSPITGTGSGANVLTF. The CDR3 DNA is TGTGCCAGCAGCCCGATTACCGGGACAGGTTCTGGGGCCAACGTCCTGACTTTC.